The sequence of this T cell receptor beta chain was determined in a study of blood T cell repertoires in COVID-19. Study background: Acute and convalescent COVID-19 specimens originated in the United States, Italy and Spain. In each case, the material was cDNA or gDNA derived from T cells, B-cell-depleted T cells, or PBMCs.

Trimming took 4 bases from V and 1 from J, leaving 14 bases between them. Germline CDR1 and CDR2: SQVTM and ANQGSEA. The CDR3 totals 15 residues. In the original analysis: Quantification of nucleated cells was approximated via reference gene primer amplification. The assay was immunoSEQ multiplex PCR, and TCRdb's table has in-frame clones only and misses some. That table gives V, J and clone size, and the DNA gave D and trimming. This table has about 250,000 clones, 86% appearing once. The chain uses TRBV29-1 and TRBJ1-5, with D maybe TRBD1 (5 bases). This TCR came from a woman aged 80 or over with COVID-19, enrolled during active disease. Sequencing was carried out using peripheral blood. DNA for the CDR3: TGCAGCGTTGTACAAGGGGCAGGGAGCAATCAGCCCCAGCATTTT. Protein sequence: CSVVQGAGSNQPQHF.